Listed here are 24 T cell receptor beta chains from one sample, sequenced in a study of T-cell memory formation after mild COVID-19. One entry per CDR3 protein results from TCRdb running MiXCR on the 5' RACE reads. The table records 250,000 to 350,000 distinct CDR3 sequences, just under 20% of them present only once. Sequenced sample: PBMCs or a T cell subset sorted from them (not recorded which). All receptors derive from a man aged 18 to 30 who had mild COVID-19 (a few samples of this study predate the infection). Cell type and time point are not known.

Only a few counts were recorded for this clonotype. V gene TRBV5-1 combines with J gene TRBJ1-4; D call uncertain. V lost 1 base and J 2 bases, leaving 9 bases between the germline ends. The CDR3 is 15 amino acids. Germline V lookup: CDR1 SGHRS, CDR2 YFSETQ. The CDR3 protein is CASSLNGHTNEKLFF. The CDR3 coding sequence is TGCGCCAGCAGCTTGAACGGGCATACTAATGAAAAACTGTTTTTT. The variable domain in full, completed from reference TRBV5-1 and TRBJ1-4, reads KAGVTQTPRYLIKTRGQQVTLSCSPISGHRSVSWYQQTPGQGLQFLFEYFSETQRNKGNFPGRFSGRQFSNSRSEMNVSTLELGDSALYLCASSLNGHTNEKLFFGSGTQLSVL.

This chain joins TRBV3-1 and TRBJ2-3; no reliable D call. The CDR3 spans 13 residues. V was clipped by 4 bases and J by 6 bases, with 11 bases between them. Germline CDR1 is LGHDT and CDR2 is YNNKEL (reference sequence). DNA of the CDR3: TGTGCCAGCAGCCGACTCTTTGGGGATACGCAGTATTTT. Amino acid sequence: CASSRLFGDTQYF.

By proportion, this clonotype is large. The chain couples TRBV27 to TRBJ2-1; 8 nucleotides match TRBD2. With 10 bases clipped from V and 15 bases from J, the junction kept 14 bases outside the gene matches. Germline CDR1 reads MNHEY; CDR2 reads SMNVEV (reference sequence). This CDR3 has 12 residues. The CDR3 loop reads CATGTRGGGRFF. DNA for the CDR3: TGTGCCACCGGGACTAGAGGGGGGGGTCGGTTCTTC.

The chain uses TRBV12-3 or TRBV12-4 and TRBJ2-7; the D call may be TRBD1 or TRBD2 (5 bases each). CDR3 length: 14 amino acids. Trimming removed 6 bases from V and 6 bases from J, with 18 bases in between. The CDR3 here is CASSRRYLRGEQYV. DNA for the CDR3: TGTGCCAGCAGCAGAAGGTACCTGAGGGGCGAGCAGTACGTC.

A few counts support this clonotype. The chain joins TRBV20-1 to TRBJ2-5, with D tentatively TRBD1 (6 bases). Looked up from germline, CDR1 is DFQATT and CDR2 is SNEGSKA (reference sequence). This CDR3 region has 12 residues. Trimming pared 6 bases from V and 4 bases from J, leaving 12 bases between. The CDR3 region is CSASWGRETQYF. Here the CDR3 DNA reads TGCAGTGCGAGCTGGGGGCGAGAGACCCAGTACTTC.

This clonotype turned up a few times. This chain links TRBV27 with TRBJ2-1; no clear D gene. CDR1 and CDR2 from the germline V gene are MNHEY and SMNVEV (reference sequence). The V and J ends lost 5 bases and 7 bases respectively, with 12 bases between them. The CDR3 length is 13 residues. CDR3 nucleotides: TGTGCCAGCAGTGGTCCCGGTCGAAATGAGCAGTTCTTC. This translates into CASSGPGRNEQFF.

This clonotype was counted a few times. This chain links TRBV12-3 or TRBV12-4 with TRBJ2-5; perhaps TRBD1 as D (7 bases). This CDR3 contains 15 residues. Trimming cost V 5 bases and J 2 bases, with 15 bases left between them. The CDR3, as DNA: TGTGCCAGCAGTCTAGAGGGGGCGGGACAAGAGACCCAGTACTTC. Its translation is CASSLEGAGQETQYF.

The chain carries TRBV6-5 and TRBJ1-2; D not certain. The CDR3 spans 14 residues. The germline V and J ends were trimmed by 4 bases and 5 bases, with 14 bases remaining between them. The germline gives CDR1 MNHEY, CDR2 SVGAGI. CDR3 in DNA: TGTGCCAGCAGTTTGGTATCCGCCAATTATGGCTACACCTTC. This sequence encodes CASSLVSANYGYTF.

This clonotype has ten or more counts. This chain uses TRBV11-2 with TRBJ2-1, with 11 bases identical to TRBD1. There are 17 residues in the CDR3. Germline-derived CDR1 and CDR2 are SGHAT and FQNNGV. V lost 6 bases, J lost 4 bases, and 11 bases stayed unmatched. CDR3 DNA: TGTGCCAGCAGAGTTGGGGGGACAGGGGGGGATTACAATGAGCAGTTCTTC. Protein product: CASRVGGTGGDYNEQFF.

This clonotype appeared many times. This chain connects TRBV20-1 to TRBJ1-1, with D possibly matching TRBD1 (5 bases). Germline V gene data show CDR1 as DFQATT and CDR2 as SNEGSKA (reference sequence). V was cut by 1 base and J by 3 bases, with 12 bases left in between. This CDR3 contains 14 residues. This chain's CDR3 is CSARGGSRDTEAFF. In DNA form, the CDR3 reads TGCAGTGCTAGAGGGGGGTCGAGAGACACTGAAGCTTTCTTT.

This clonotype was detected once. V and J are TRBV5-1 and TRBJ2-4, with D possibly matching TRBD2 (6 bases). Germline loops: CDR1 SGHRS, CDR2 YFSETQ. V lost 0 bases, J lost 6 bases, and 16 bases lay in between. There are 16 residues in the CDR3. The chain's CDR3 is CASSLAVWGEGNIQYF. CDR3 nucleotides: TGCGCCAGCAGCTTGGCGGTTTGGGGGGAAGGAAACATTCAGTACTTC.

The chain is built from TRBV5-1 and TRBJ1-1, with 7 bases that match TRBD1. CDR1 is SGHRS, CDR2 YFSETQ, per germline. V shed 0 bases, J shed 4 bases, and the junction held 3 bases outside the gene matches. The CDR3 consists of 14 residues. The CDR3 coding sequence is TGCGCCAGCAGCTTGGAAGGGGGCCTCACTGAAGCTTTCTTT. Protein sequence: CASSLEGGLTEAFF.

CDR3 nucleotides: TGTGCCAGCAGTCGACAGGGTGGGAACACTGAAGCTTTCTTT. Its protein product is CASSRQGGNTEAFF. The chain links TRBV12-3 or TRBV12-4 to TRBJ1-1, with TRBD1 matching over 7 bases. The CDR3 contains 14 residues. With 5 bases clipped from V and 1 base from J, the junction kept 4 bases outside the gene matches.

This chain's CDR3 is CASSSGDRDGYTF. DNA for the CDR3: TGTGCCAGCAGCTCAGGGGATCGGGATGGCTACACCTTC. The rearrangement joins TRBV6-2 or TRBV6-3 to TRBJ1-2, with a tentative D call TRBD1 (6 bases). This CDR3 has 13 residues. Germline-derived CDR1 and CDR2 are MNHEY and SVGEGT. Trimming stripped 6 bases from V and 6 bases from J, with 14 bases between.

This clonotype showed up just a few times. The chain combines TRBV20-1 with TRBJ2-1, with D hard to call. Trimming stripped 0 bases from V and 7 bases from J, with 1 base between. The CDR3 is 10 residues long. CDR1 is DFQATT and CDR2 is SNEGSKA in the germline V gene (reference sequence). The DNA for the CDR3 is TGCAGTGCTAGAGAAAATGAGCAGTTCTTC. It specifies CSARENEQFF.

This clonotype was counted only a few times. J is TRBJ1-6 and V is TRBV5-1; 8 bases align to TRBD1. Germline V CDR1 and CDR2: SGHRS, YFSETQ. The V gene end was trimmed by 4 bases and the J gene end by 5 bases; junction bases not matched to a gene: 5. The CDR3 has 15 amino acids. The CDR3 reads CASSGGQGDNSPLHF. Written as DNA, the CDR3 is TGCGCCAGCAGCGGTGGACAGGGAGATAATTCACCCCTCCACTTT.

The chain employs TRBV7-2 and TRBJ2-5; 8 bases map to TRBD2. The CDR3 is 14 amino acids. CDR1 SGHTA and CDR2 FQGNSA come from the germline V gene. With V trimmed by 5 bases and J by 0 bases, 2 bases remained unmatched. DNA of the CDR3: TGTGCCAGCAGCCGCGGGGGGTACCAAGAGACCCAGTACTTC. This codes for CASSRGGYQETQYF.

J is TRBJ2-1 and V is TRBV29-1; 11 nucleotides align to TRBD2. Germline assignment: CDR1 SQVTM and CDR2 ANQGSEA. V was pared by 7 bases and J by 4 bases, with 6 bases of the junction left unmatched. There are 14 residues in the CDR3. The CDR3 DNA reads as TGCAGCGCTTTAGCGGGGGGGTCTTACAATGAGCAGTTCTTC. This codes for CSALAGGSYNEQFF.

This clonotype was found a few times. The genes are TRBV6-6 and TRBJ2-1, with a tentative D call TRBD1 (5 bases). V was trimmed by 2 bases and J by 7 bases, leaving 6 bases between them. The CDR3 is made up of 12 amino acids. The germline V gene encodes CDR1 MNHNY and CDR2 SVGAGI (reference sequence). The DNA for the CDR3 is TGTGCCAGCAGTTACGGGGCGAATGAGCAGTTCTTC. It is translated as CASSYGANEQFF.

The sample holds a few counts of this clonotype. CDR3 sequence (DNA): TGCGCCAGCAGCGCCGGGACAGGGGGGCCCGGGGAGCTGTTTTTT. Amino acid sequence: CASSAGTGGPGELFF. The V call is TRBV10-1, the J call TRBJ2-2; 11 nucleotides match TRBD1. This CDR3 spans 15 amino acids. Germline V gene sequence: CDR1 WNHNN, CDR2 SYGVQD (reference sequence). J was trimmed by 6 bases and V by 6 bases; bases with no gene match: 6.

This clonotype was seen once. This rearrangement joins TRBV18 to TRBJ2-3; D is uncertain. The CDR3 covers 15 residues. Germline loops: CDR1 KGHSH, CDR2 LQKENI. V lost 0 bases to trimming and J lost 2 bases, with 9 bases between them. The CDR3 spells CASSPPGRTTDTQYF. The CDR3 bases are TGTGCCAGCTCACCACCCGGGCGGACCACAGATACGCAGTATTTT.

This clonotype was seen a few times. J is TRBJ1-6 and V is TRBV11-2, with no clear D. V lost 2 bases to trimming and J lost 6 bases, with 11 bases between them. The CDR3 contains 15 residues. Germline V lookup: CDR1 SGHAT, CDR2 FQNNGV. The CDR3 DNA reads TGTGCCAGCAGCTTAACCCCGGGTCTTAATTCACCCCTCCACTTT. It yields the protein CASSLTPGLNSPLHF.

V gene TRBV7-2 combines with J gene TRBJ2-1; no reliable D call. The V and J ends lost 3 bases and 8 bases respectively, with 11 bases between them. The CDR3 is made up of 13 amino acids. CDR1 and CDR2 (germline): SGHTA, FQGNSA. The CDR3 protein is CASSFGPKYEQFF. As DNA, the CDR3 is TGTGCCAGCAGCTTCGGCCCTAAGTATGAGCAGTTCTTC.

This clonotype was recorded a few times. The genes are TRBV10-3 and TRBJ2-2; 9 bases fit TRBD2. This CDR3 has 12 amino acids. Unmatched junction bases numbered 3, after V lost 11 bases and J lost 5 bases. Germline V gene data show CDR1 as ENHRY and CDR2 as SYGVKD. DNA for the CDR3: TGTGCCTTAGCGGGGGCGACCGGGGAGCTGTTTTTT. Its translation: CALAGATGELFF.